Below, 9 T cell receptor beta chains from the same sample are listed, as sequenced in a study of blood T cell repertoires in COVID-19. Sequencing was performed with immunoSEQ multiplex PCR; in TCRdb, only in-frame clones are kept and a portion is missing. Of approximately 300,000 clones in the sample, about nine tenths were seen once. The specimen was peripheral blood. The receptors were gathered from a woman in her 30s with COVID-19, enrolled during active disease.

The chain is built from TRBV2 and TRBJ1-1; tentatively, D is TRBD1 (5 bases). CDR3 length: 15 residues. Between the trimmed V and J ends, which lost 4 bases and 3 bases, there was a span of 15 bases. Germline lookup yields CDR1 SNHLY and CDR2 FYNNEI. The CDR3 spells CASSVLGGMDTEAFF. The CDR3 nucleotides are TGTGCCAGCAGTGTCCTGGGGGGGATGGACACTGAAGCTTTCTTT.

This rearrangement joins TRBV4-2 to TRBJ1-1; 7 nucleotides align to TRBD1. The CDR3 has 17 amino acids. V shed 3 bases and J 5 bases; nucleotides not matched to a gene: 15. Germline V lookup: CDR1 LGHNA, CDR2 YNFKEQ. The CDR3 coding sequence is TGTGCCAGCAGCCAGGACCCTGGACAGGTAGGGAGGACTGAAGCTTTCTTT. Protein product: CASSQDPGQVGRTEAFF.

This clone was seen a single time. The rearrangement joins TRBV5-6 to TRBJ1-6, with D hard to call. Trimming took off 2 bases at V and 7 bases at J, with 13 bases between the two ends. Germline assignment: CDR1 SGHDT and CDR2 YYEEEE. The CDR3 is 15 residues long. CDR3 amino acids: CASSLQTHKNSPLHF. CDR3 sequence (DNA): TGTGCCAGCAGCTTACAGACACATAAGAATTCACCCCTCCACTTT.

This clone has only one observation. The J gene is TRBJ2-5, the V gene TRBV14; D is ambiguous. The CDR3 contains 13 residues. Between the trimmed V and J ends, which lost 2 bases and 1 base, there was a span of 5 bases. Looked up from germline, CDR1 is SGHDN and CDR2 is FVKESK. The CDR3 nucleotides read TGTGCCAGCAGCCAATTCCTCCAAGAGACCCAGTACTTC. Its translation is CASSQFLQETQYF.

The chain links TRBV27 to TRBJ1-6; D gene uncertain. The germline V gene encodes CDR1 MNHEY and CDR2 SMNVEV (reference sequence). Trimming pared 4 bases from V and 8 bases from J, leaving 9 bases between. The CDR3 is made up of 13 amino acids. CDR3 amino acids: CASSWRPYSPLHF. The CDR3 bases are TGTGCCAGCAGTTGGAGACCTTATTCACCCCTCCACTTT.

The rearrangement uses TRBV7-8 and TRBJ2-3; no clear D gene. Germline V gene sequence: CDR1 SGHVS, CDR2 FQNEAQ. The V end lost 7 bases, the J end lost 0 bases, and 5 bases lay between the germline ends. This CDR3 is built from 12 residues. The CDR3 bases are TGTGCCAGCAAAGAGAGCACAGATACGCAGTATTTT. Its translation: CASKESTDTQYF. Supplemented by reference TRBV7-8 and TRBJ2-3, the full variable domain reads GAGVSQSPRYKVAKRGQDVALRCDPISGHVSLFWYQQALGQGPEFLTYFQNEAQLDKSGLPSDRFFAERPEGSVSTLKIQRTQQEDSAVYLCASKESTDTQYFGPGTRLTVL.

The chain employs TRBV6-5 and TRBJ1-2; 8 bases are a match to TRBD1. CDR1 is MNHEY and CDR2 is SVGAGI in the germline V gene. The CDR3 is made up of 13 amino acids. With 10 bases clipped from V and 5 bases from J, the junction kept 9 bases outside the gene matches. DNA of the CDR3: TGTGCCACTTGGGACAGGCTAATTTATGGCTACACCTTC. Translating gives CATWDRLIYGYTF.

This clone appeared once. The chain combines TRBV1 with TRBJ2-7; TRBD2, as called in the table, went unchecked against the DNA. TRBV1 is listed as a pseudogene. The CDR3 has 13 residues. The CDR3 is CTSSLSGGHEQYV. Written as DNA, the CDR3 is TGCACCAGCAGTCTGAGCGGGGGCCACGAGCAGTACGTC.

This clone turned up a few times. V and J are TRBV6-5 and TRBJ1-2; D possibly corresponds to TRBD1 (5 bases). This CDR3 is built from 13 residues. CDR1 is MNHEY, CDR2 SVGAGI, per germline. Trimming took off 6 bases at V and 6 bases at J, with 14 bases between the two ends. The CDR3 DNA reads as TGTGCCAGCAGCATTACATTCAGGGATGGCTACACCTTC. This sequence encodes CASSITFRDGYTF.